This TCR beta chain is from a study of T cells in localized non-small cell lung cancer (dated by TCRdb to about 2020). Regarding the complete study: The study analyzed T cell repertoires of 236 early-stage NSCLC patients, comparing tumors and uninvolved tumor-adjacent lungs. The cohort consisted of approximately 220 treatment-naive NSCLC patients whose localized lung tumors had been resected. NSCLC patients had a mean age of approximately 66 years, and 120 to 150 were male and about 98 female.

TCR beta CDR3 regions were sequenced from DNA using the immunoSEQ Assay. As for the authors' bioinformatics: To compute T cell density, TCR beta template counts were normalized to usable DNA, which was estimated by amplifying housekeeping genes. Using the preseqR package, richness was estimated by extrapolating to 120,000 templates for tissue samples and 400,000 templates for PBMC samples. Clonality was defined by subtracting Pielou's evenness from one. Differential abundance testing on productive amino-acid clonotypes, with a minimum total count of 5 and an alpha of 0.1, was used to identify tissue-enriched TCRs. The Jaccard Index and the Morisita Overlap Index were used to measure how much the repertoires overlapped between compartments. GLIPH clustered TCR beta CDR3s with public tetramer-defined viral CDR3s; viral motifs required at least three viral sequences plus V-gene enrichment. This immuneACCESS table, as held by TCRdb, lists in-frame sequences with V and J called but not all clones. Of the missing ones, under half trace to an unresolved V gene in checked studies; the others have no known cause. The D gene and trimming were derived from the DNA, and the V and J assignments and clone size from that table. The sample table shows over 30,000 clones, and 88% are seen once. The top ten constitute less than 3.5% of the sample.

At diagnosis, peripheral blood, uninvolved tumor-adjacent lung and tumor were collected and were preserved as a mix of fresh-frozen and FFPE material. For TCR repertoire profiling, blood samples were analyzed in the form of peripheral blood mononuclear cells. The full study reports these points: Multi-region tumor sequencing was not performed, so intratumor heterogeneity could not be excluded. Since the design was exploratory, TCR variables were selected using unadjusted p-values with no false-discovery rate correction. Longer overall survival was associated with higher blood T cell density, whereas shorter survival was associated with higher adjacent-lung clonality. Uninvolved tumor-adjacent lung showed the highest T cell clonality, higher than tumor, which suggests more focused antigenic responses in the uninvolved tumor-adjacent lung. Of the top 100 tumor clones, a median of approximately 60 were detected in paired uninvolved adjacent lung; 28 were also among that lung's top 100.

CDR1 LNHDA and CDR2 SQIVND are derived from the germline V gene (reference sequence). V drops 1 base and J drops 5 bases, leaving 5 bases in between. The CDR3 has 13 amino acids, counting the end cysteine and phenylalanine. CDR3 DNA only is kept here, 39 bases in frame from base 1. As to this clone: Its cognate antigen has yet to be identified. One base away there is no much larger clone; base qualities are not given.

This sequence was found in a woman between 35 and 75 years old with stage I lung adenocarcinoma. The sequence joins TRBV19 to TRBJ1-4; no D segment can be confidently identified. The sample here was peripheral blood, taken before any cancer treatment. The nucleotide sequence reads as follows: TGTGCCAGTAGTATAGGGATCAATGAAAAACTGTTTTTT. This codes for CASSIGINEKLFF.